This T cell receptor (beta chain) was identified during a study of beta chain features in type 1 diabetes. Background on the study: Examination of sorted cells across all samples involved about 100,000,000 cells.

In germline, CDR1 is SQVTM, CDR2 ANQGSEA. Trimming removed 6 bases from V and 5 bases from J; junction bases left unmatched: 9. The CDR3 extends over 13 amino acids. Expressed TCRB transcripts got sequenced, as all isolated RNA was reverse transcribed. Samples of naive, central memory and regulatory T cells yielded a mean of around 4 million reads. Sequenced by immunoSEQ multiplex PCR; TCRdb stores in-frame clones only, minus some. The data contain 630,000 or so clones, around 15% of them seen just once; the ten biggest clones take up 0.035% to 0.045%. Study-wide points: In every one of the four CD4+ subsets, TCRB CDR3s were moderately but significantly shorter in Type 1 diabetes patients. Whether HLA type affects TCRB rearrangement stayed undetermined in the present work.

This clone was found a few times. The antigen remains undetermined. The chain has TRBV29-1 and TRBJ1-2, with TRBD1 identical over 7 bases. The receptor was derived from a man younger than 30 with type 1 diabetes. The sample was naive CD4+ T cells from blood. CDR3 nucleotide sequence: TGCAGCGTAACTCAGGACAGGAAATATGGCTACACCTTC. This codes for CSVTQDRKYGYTF.